The entry below gives a single TCR beta chain sequence along with its context. Antigen: not known. Germline CDR1 WSHSY, CDR2 SAAADI. This CDR3 is 15 amino acids long. This specimen belongs to a study of CXCR3-negative and CXCR3-positive naive CD8 T cells. Overall study results and limits: Memory cells showed distinct TRBV-TRBJ patterns, while the two naive subsets matched. CXCR3-positive naive cells carried more hydrophobic TRB CDR3s than CXCR3-negative ones.

Cells that were CD45RO-CCR7+CD27+CD95- constituted naive CD8+ T cells. UMI-labeled 5' RACE yielded the TRB cDNA libraries. From the 5' RACE reads, TCRdb lists one entry per CDR3 protein and no DNA. There are about 140,000 distinct CDR3 sequences in the sample, with 0.41% held by the top ten. Sequences were obtained from naive CXCR3+ CD8+ T cells from blood. The subset denotes: CD45RO-CCR7+CD27+CD95- naive CD8+ T cells expressing CXCR3 (TNR3+). The sequence derives from a human donor in good health. Some clones in this sample may be carry-over from other donors' samples. The chain links TRBV10-2 to TRBJ1-5; the TRBD1 assignment by TCRdb is unverifiable without DNA. The chain's CDR3 is CASSEMDTNNQPQHF.